This is a list of T cell receptor beta chains from one sample in a study of CD8 T cells in ankylosing spondylitis. TCRdb independently ran MiXCR on the 5' RACE reads; one entry per CDR3 protein. The profile shows 35,000 or so distinct CDR3 sequences, around 6% of them singletons. The sample comprised blood, either unsorted or a sorted T cell fraction (not recorded which). All receptors derive from a male donor with ankylosing spondylitis or in good health (not recorded which). Each CDR3 is given with its conserved first and last residue. The D gene is left open where the match is weak. Where a row states a size, it is once, few, many or the class of an expanded clone; other rows omit it.

DNA: TGTGCCAGCACCGAAGGACCTAACACAGATACGCAGTATTTT; CDR3: CASTEGPNTDTQYF; V: TRBV9; size: many; J: TRBJ2-3; D: .
DNA: TGTGCCAGCAGCTTGGACCCCCAGGGGGAGACCCAGTACTTC; CDR3: CASSLDPQGETQYF; V: TRBV5-4; size: many; J: TRBJ2-5; D: .
DNA: TGTGCCAGCAGCGTAGAAGGTGGAAACATTCAGTACTTC; CDR3: CASSVEGGNIQYF; V: TRBV9; size: many; J: TRBJ2-4; D: .
DNA: TGTGCCAGCAGCTTAGTCAGGGCCGGGGAGCTGTTTTTT; CDR3: CASSLVRAGELFF; V: TRBV7-2; size: many; J: TRBJ2-2; D: .
DNA: TGCAGTGCCCCGGGACCACACGGAGGGAGCAATCAGCCCCAGCATTTT; CDR3: CSAPGPHGGSNQPQHF; V: TRBV20-1; size: .; J: TRBJ1-5; D: .
DNA: TGCGCCAGCAGCAGGAAACCCCCGGAAAAACTGTTTTTT; CDR3: CASSRKPPEKLFF; V: TRBV5-1; size: many; J: TRBJ1-4; D: .
DNA: TGCAGTGCTCCGGGACTAGCGGGTTTCCACGAGCAGTACTTC; CDR3: CSAPGLAGFHEQYF; V: TRBV20-1; size: .; J: TRBJ2-7; D: TRBD2
DNA: TGTGCCAGCAGCCCCCGGACGGGTTACAATGAGCAGTTCTTC; CDR3: CASSPRTGYNEQFF; V: TRBV7-6; size: many; J: TRBJ2-1; D: .
DNA: TGTGCCAGCAGCGAGACCGGGAGGGCCGGAGTGCAGTTCTTC; CDR3: CASSETGRAGVQFF; V: TRBV11-3; size: many; J: TRBJ2-1; D: TRBD2
DNA: TGTGCCAGCAGTTTAGGATACAGGGGAGTTCAAGAGACCCAGTACTTC; CDR3: CASSLGYRGVQETQYF; V: TRBV12-3/TRBV12-4; size: many; J: TRBJ2-5; D: TRBD1
DNA: TGTGCCAGCAGTTTCCTCGGGGCTGAAGCTTTCTTT; CDR3: CASSFLGAEAFF; V: TRBV12-3/TRBV12-4; size: many; J: TRBJ1-1; D: .
DNA: TGTGCCAGCAGCGATAGAACAGGGGGCACTGAAGCTTTCTTT; CDR3: CASSDRTGGTEAFF; V: TRBV7-2; size: many; J: TRBJ1-1; D: TRBD1
DNA: TGCAGCGTTGAAGATCTTAGACAGGGGCCCGGCTACACCTTC; CDR3: CSVEDLRQGPGYTF; V: TRBV29-1; size: many; J: TRBJ1-2; D: TRBD1
DNA: TGCAGTGCTGCCCGAGGGGAGAGCTCCTACGAGCAGTACTTC; CDR3: CSAARGESSYEQYF; V: TRBV20-1; size: many; J: TRBJ2-7; D: .
DNA: TGTGCCAGTCTCCGGACAGGGGAGGAAAAACTGTTTTTT; CDR3: CASLRTGEEKLFF; V: TRBV6-6; size: many; J: TRBJ1-4; D: TRBD1
DNA: TGTGCCAGCATTCCGGGAGAGGCCTACAATGAGCAGTTCTTC; CDR3: CASIPGEAYNEQFF; V: TRBV12-3/TRBV12-4; size: many; J: TRBJ2-1; D: .
DNA: TGCGCCAGCAGCTTAAATAGGGGTATTTCTGGGGCCAACGTCCTGACTTTC; CDR3: CASSLNRGISGANVLTF; V: TRBV5-1; size: .; J: TRBJ2-6; D: .
DNA: TGTGCCAGCAGCCCCGGGACGGGACGCGCGTATAGCAATCAGCCCCAGCATTTT; CDR3: CASSPGTGRAYSNQPQHF; V: TRBV6-2/TRBV6-3; size: many; J: TRBJ1-5; D: .
DNA: TGTGCCAGCAGCTTACCCGGGAGAGGCACGCAGTATTTT; CDR3: CASSLPGRGTQYF; V: TRBV6-5; size: many; J: TRBJ2-3; D: .
DNA: TGCAGCGTTGACCTCCGGGACAGCCGATTCTTC; CDR3: CSVDLRDSRFF; V: TRBV29-1; size: many; J: TRBJ2-1; D: TRBD1
DNA: TGTGCCACCAGGGAAGGATTTAACACTGAAGCTTTCTTT; CDR3: CATREGFNTEAFF; V: TRBV24-1; size: many; J: TRBJ1-1; D: .
DNA: TGCGCCAGCAGCCAACGGACACCGAAGTCTGAAGCTTTCTTT; CDR3: CASSQRTPKSEAFF; V: TRBV4-3; size: many; J: TRBJ1-1; D: .
DNA: TGCGCCAGCAGCTTGGAGGGGGGCACTGAAGCTTTCTTT; CDR3: CASSLEGGTEAFF; V: TRBV5-1; size: many; J: TRBJ1-1; D: .
DNA: TGTGCCAGCAGCTTAGCCGCGGGTGAGGATTCACCCCTCCACTTT; CDR3: CASSLAAGEDSPLHF; V: TRBV7-2; size: many; J: TRBJ1-6; D: .
DNA: TGCAGTGCTAGACCCGGGACCCCGAAGGGGCCAGATACGCAGTATTTT; CDR3: CSARPGTPKGPDTQYF; V: TRBV20-1; size: many; J: TRBJ2-3; D: .
DNA: TGCAGTGCTAGGGGGGGGCGGGTCACTGAAGCTTTCTTT; CDR3: CSARGGRVTEAFF; V: TRBV20-1; size: many; J: TRBJ1-1; D: .
DNA: TGCGCCAGCAGCCCGGGACTAGCGGGAGGGAAAAACAATGAGCAGTTCTTC; CDR3: CASSPGLAGGKNNEQFF; V: TRBV5-1; size: many; J: TRBJ2-1; D: TRBD2
DNA: TGTGCCAGCAGTCGTGGGGCAGGGCCCAACTATGGCTACACCTTC; CDR3: CASSRGAGPNYGYTF; V: TRBV6-1; size: many; J: TRBJ1-2; D: .
DNA: TGTGCCAGCAGCTTTATCGATGAGCAGTTCTTC; CDR3: CASSFIDEQFF; V: TRBV5-6; size: many; J: TRBJ2-1; D: .
DNA: TGTGCCAGCAGCTTGGACATTTACACAGATACGCAGTATTTT; CDR3: CASSLDIYTDTQYF; V: TRBV5-6; size: medium-sized; J: TRBJ2-3; D: .
DNA: TGCGCCAGCAGCGCACCGGGACTATCCTACAATGAGCAGTTCTTC; CDR3: CASSAPGLSYNEQFF; V: TRBV5-1; size: many; J: TRBJ2-1; D: TRBD2
DNA: TGTGCCAGCAGTGTGGCCGCCGCCGGGGAGCTGTTTTTT; CDR3: CASSVAAAGELFF; V: TRBV6-5; size: many; J: TRBJ2-2; D: .
DNA: TGCAGCGTTGCACAGGGAAGTTACTCCTACGAGCAGTACTTC; CDR3: CSVAQGSYSYEQYF; V: TRBV29-1; size: many; J: TRBJ2-7; D: .
DNA: TGTGCCAGCAGTCCCGGGACGACGGGAAACACCATATATTTT; CDR3: CASSPGTTGNTIYF; V: TRBV6-2/TRBV6-3; size: many; J: TRBJ1-3; D: .
DNA: TGTGCCAGCGGGACCGGGACAGTAGATTACTACACCTTC; CDR3: CASGTGTVDYYTF; V: TRBV28; size: many; J: TRBJ1-2; D: TRBD1
DNA: TGTGCCAGCAGTTCCCAAGTTTATCAGCCCCAGCATTTT; CDR3: CASSSQVYQPQHF; V: TRBV2; size: many; J: TRBJ1-5; D: .
DNA: TGTGCCAGCAGGAGTAGCGGGGGGACTTTCAACGAGCAGTACTTC; CDR3: CASRSSGGTFNEQYF; V: TRBV12-3/TRBV12-4; size: many; J: TRBJ2-7; D: TRBD2
DNA: TGCGCCAGCAGCCCCACGGTTCGAGGTCAGCCCCAGCATTTT; CDR3: CASSPTVRGQPQHF; V: TRBV4-3; size: many; J: TRBJ1-5; D: .
DNA: TGTGCCAGCAGTTGGGGAGGGGGTGGTGCGGATGAGCAGTTCTTC; CDR3: CASSWGGGGADEQFF; V: TRBV28; size: many; J: TRBJ2-1; D: .
DNA: TGCAGCTGGGGGAAGACTCCGAGCTCCTACAATGAGCAGTTCTTC; CDR3: CSWGKTPSSYNEQFF; V: TRBV29-1; size: .; J: TRBJ2-1; D: .
DNA: TGCGCCAGCAGCCAAGATCCAGGGGTGGCCAATGAGCAGTTCTTC; CDR3: CASSQDPGVANEQFF; V: TRBV4-3; size: many; J: TRBJ2-1; D: .